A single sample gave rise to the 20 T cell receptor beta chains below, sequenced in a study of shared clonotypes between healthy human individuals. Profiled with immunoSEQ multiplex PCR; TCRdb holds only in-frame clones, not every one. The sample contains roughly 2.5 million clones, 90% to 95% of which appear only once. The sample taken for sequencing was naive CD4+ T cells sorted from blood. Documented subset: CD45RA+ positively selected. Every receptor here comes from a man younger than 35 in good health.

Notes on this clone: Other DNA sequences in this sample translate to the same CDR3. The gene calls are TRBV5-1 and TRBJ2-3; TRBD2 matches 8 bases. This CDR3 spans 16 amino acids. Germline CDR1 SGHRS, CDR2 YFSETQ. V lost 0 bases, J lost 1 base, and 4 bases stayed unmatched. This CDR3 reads CASSLEPAGGTDTQYF. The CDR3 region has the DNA TGCGCCAGCAGCTTGGAACCAGCGGGAGGCACAGATACGCAGTATTTT. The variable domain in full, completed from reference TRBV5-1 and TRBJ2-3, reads KAGVTQTPRYLIKTRGQQVTLSCSPISGHRSVSWYQQTPGQGLQFLFEYFSETQRNKGNFPGRFSGRQFSNSRSEMNVSTLELGDSALYLCASSLEPAGGTDTQYFGPGTRLTVL.

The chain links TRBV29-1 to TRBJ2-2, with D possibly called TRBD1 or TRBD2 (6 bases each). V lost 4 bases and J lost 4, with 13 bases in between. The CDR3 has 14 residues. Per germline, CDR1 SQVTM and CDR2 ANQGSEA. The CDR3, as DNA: TGCAGCGTTGTCTTGGGGGGCAGCACCGGGGAGCTGTTTTTT. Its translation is CSVVLGGSTGELFF.

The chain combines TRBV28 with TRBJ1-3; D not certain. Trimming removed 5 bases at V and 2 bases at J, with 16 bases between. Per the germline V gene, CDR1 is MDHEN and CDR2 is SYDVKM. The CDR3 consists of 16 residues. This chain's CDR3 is CASSMGWFAAGNTIYF. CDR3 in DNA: TGTGCCAGCAGTATGGGTTGGTTTGCCGCTGGAAACACCATATATTTT. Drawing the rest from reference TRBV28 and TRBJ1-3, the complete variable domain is DVKVTQSSRYLVKRTGEKVFLECVQDMDHENMFWYRQDPGLGLRLIYFSYDVKMKEKGDIPEGYSVSREKKERFSLILESASTNQTSMYLCASSMGWFAAGNTIYFGEGSWLTVV.

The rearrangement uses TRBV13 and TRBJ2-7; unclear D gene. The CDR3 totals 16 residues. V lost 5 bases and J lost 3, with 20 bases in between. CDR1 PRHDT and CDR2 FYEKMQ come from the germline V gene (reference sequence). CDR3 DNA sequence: TGTGCCAGCAGCCGGAACGGCCTAGTATCCAACTACGAGCAGTACTTC. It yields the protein CASSRNGLVSNYEQYF.

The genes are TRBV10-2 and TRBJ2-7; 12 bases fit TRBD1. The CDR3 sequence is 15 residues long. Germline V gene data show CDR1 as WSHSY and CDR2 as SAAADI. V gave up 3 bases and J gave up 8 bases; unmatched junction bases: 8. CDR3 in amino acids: CASSDTGQGAFKQYF. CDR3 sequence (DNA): TGCGCCAGCAGTGATACGGGACAGGGGGCGTTTAAGCAGTACTTC.

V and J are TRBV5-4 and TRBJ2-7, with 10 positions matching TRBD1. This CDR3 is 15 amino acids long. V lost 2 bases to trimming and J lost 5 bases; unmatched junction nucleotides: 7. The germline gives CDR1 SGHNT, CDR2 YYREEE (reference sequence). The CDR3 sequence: CASSLAGTGVHEQYF. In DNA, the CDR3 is TGTGCCAGCAGCTTAGCCGGGACAGGGGTACACGAGCAGTACTTC.

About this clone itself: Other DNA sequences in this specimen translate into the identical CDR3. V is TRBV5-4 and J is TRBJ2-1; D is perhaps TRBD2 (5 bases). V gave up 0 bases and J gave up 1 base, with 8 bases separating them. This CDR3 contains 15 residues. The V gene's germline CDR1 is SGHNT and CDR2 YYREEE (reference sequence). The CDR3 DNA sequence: TGTGCCAGCAGCTTGGATCGGGGTTCCTACAATGAGCAGTTCTTC. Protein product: CASSLDRGSYNEQFF.

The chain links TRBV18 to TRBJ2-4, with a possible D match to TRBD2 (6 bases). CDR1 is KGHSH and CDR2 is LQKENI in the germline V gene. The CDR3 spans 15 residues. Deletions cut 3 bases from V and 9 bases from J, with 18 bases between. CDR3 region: CASSPGGRTFGIQYF. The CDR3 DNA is TGTGCCAGCTCACCTGGGGGGAGGACATTCGGCATTCAGTACTTC.

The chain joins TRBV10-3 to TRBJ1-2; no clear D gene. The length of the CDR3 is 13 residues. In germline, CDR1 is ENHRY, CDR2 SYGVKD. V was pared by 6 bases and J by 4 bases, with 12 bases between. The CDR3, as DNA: TGTGCCATCAGGGTTGACGGACTCTATGGCTACACCTTC. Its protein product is CAIRVDGLYGYTF.

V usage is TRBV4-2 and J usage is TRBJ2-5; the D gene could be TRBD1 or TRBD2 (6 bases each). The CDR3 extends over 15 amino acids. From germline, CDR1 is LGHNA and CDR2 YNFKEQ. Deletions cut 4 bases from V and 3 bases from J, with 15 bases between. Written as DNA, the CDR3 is TGTGCCAGCAGCCTTCTGGAGGGGGGCAAAGAGACCCAGTACTTC. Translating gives CASSLLEGGKETQYF.

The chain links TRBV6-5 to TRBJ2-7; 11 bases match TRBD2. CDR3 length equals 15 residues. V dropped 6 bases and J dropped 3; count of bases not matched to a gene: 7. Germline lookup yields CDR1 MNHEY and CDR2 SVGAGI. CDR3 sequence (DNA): TGTGCCAGCAGACCCCCTAGCGGGGGGAGCTACGAGCAGTACTTC. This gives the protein CASRPPSGGSYEQYF.

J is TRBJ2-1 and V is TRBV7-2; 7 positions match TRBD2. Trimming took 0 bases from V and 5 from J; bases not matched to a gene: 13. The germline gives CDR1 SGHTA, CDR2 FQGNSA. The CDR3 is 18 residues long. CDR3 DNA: TGTGCCAGCAGCTTAGCGTTCATGTGGCCGAGCGGGGACAATGAGCAGTTCTTC. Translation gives CASSLAFMWPSGDNEQFF.

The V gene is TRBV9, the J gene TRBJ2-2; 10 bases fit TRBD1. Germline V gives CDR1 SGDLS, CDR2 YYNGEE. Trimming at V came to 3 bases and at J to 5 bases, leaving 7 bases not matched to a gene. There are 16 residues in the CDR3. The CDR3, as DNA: TGTGCCAGCAGCGCGCCCCGGGACAGGGGTACCGGGGAGCTGTTTTTT. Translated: CASSAPRDRGTGELFF.

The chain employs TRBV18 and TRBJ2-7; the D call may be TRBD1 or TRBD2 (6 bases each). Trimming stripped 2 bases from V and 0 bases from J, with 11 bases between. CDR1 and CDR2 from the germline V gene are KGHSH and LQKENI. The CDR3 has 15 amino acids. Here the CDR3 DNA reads TGTGCCAGCTCACCAATTTCGGGGGCCTCCTACGAGCAGTACTTC. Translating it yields CASSPISGASYEQYF.

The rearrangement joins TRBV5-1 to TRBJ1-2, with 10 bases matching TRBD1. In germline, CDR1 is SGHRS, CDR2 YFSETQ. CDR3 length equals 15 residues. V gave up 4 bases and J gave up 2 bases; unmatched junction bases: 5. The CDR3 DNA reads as TGCGCCAGCAGCGTAGGGACAGGGGCCAACTATGGCTACACCTTC. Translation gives CASSVGTGANYGYTF.

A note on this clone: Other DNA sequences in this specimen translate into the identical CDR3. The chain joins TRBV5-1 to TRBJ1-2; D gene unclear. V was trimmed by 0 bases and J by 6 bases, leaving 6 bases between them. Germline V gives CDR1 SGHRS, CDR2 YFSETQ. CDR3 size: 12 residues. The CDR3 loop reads CASSLEGDGYTF. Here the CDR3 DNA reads TGCGCCAGCAGCTTGGAGGGCGATGGCTACACCTTC.

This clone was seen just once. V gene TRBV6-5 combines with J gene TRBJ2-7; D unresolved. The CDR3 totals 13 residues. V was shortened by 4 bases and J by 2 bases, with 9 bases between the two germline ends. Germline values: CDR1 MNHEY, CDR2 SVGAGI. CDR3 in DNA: TGTGCCAGCAGTTCCCCACCTACCTACGAGCAGTACTTC. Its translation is CASSSPPTYEQYF.

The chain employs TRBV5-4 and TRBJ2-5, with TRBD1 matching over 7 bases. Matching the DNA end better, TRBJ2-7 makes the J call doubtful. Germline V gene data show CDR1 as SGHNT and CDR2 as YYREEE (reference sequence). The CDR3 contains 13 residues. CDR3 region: CASSLAGTDEQYF. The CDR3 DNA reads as TGTGCCAGCAGCTTGGCCGGGACAGACGAGCAGTACTTC.

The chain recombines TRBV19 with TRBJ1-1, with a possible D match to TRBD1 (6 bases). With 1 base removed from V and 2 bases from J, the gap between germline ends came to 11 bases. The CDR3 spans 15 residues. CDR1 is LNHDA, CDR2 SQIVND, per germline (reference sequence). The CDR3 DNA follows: TGTGCCAGTAGTATAGGTGTGGACAGCAACACTGAAGCTTTCTTT. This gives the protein CASSIGVDSNTEAFF.

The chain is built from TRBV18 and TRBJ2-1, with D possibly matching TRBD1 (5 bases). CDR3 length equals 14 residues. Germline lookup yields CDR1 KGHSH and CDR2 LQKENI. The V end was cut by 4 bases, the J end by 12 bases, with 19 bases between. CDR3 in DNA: TGTGCCAGCTCACTTGGGCAGGGCGCCCCGACGCAGTTCTTC. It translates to CASSLGQGAPTQFF.